This T cell receptor beta chain was sequenced in a study of long-term antiretroviral therapy in people with HIV. Germline CDR1 is SGHRS and CDR2 is YFSETQ. V shed 0 bases and J shed 3 bases, with 7 bases lying between them. This CDR3 contains 13 residues. The assay, immunoSEQ v3.0, was run at survey level. Sequencing efforts were directed toward about 35,000-55,000 T-cell genomes per sample. Clones were sequenced by immunoSEQ multiplex PCR, and TCRdb holds only the in-frame ones, with some missing. The table records 15,000 to 20,000 clones, 90% to 95% of them present only once. The material was unsorted PBMCs, obtained 0.3 years after starting antiretroviral therapy. The receptor's source is a man in his sixties with HIV. This chain uses TRBV5-1 with TRBJ2-7; TRBD1 is a possible D gene (6 bases). CDR3 loop: CASSLGGGYEQYF. The CDR3 DNA sequence: TGCGCCAGCAGCTTGGGAGGGGGCTACGAGCAGTACTTC.